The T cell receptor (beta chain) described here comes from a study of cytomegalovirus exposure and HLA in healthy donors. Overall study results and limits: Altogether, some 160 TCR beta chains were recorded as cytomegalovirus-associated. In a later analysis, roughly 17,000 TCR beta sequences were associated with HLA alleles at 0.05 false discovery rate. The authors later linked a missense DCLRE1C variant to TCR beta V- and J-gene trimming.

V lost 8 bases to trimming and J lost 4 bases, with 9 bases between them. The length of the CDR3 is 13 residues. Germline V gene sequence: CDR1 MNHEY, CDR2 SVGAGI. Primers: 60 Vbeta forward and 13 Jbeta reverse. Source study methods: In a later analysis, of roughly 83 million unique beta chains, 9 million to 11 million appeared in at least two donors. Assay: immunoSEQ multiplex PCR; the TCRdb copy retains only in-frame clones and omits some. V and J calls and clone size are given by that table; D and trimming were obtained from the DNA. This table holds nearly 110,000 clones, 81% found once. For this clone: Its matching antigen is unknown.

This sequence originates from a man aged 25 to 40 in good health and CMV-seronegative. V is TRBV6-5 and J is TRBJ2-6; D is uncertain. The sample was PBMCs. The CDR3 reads CASGQYGANVLTF. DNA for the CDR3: TGTGCCAGCGGCCAGTACGGGGCCAACGTCCTGACTTTC.